Presented here are 27 T cell receptor beta chains from one specimen sequenced in a study of blood T cell repertoires in COVID-19. Repertoires were generated with immunoSEQ multiplex PCR, while TCRdb's copy carries only in-frame clones and drops some. This sample has hundreds of thousands of clones, with around nine tenths found just once. Sample: peripheral blood. Receptor source: a woman between 50 and 59 years old with COVID-19, enrolled during active disease.

This clone appeared a few times. This same CDR3 is encoded by further DNA sequences in the sample. V is TRBV3-1 (or the pseudogene TRBV3-2) and J is TRBJ1-2; D may be TRBD1 (5 bases). The CDR3 extends over 14 amino acids. The V and J ends lost 3 bases and 5 bases respectively, with 13 bases between them. Per germline, CDR1 LGHDT and CDR2 YNNKEL (reference sequence). DNA for the CDR3: TGTGCCAGCAGCCAGGGGGGTGGACGATATGGCTACACCTTC. This gives the protein CASSQGGGRYGYTF.

The V gene is TRBV4-2, the J gene TRBJ1-1; D perhaps matches TRBD1 (5 bases). The CDR3 contains 13 residues. Germline assignment: CDR1 LGHNA and CDR2 YNFKEQ. V lost 4 bases to trimming and J lost 6 bases, with 12 bases between them. The CDR3 region is CASSRGGEAEAFF. The CDR3, as DNA: TGTGCCAGCAGCCGGGGGGGGGAGGCTGAAGCTTTCTTT.

V and J are TRBV6-1 and TRBJ1-5, with 11 bases aligning to TRBD1. The CDR3 is 17 residues long. Germline V gives CDR1 MNHNS, CDR2 SASEGT. J gave up 0 bases and V 4 bases, and 5 bases lay outside the gene matches. As DNA, the CDR3 is TGTGCCAGCAGTGGGACAGGGGGCGGGTATAGCAATCAGCCCCAGCATTTT. Translated, it gives CASSGTGGGYSNQPQHF.

About this clone: The conserved phenylalanine or tryptophan normally closing the CDR3 is absent here, so this likely arose from a read error. No DNA is shown, since the ends of the CDR3 on it are uncertain; the CDR3 is the one TCRdb lists. The chain combines TRBV29-1 with TRBJ1-1; the table's D call of TRBD1 was not tested on the DNA. The CDR3 spans 13 residues, counting both ends. Germline-derived CDR1 and CDR2 are SQVTM and ANQGSEA. The CDR3 here is CSAWTGDHLLLLG.

This sequence joins TRBV5-5 and TRBJ1-1; 10 positions match TRBD1. This CDR3 has 15 residues. V lost 4 bases to trimming and J lost 5 bases; unmatched junction nucleotides: 8. Germline V gives CDR1 SGHKS, CDR2 YYEKEE (reference sequence). CDR3 sequence: CASSTRQGAETEAFF. The CDR3 DNA follows: TGTGCCAGCAGCACCCGACAGGGGGCCGAAACTGAAGCTTTCTTT.

The CDR3 protein is CASSAPQERRTYEQYF. CDR3 sequence (DNA): TGTGCCAGCAGTGCTCCTCAAGAGAGGAGGACCTACGAGCAGTACTTC. V gene TRBV2 combines with J gene TRBJ2-7; tentatively, D is TRBD2 (5 bases). Germline V lookup: CDR1 SNHLY, CDR2 FYNNEI. This CDR3 comprises 16 residues. The V and J ends lost 4 bases and 2 bases respectively, with 18 bases between them.

V is TRBV6-5 and J is TRBJ2-7, with unresolved D. Germline V gene lookup returns CDR1 MNHEY and CDR2 SVGAGI. V lost 2 bases and J lost 3, with 14 bases in between. The CDR3 is made up of 15 amino acids. The CDR3 nucleotides read TGTGCCAGCAGTTACACCAAGCATCGGTTCTACGAGCAGTACTTC. Its protein is CASSYTKHRFYEQYF.

The chain couples TRBV30 to TRBJ1-6; D call uncertain. Germline CDR1 reads GTSNPN; CDR2 reads SVGIG (reference sequence). V lost 2 bases, J lost 13 bases, and 9 bases lay in between. CDR3 length: 11 amino acids. The CDR3 here is CAWSRLGPLHF. The CDR3 bases are TGTGCCTGGAGTAGGCTCGGGCCCCTCCACTTT.

The rearrangement uses TRBV5-5 and TRBJ1-2, with TRBD1 matching 7 bases. The V and J ends lost 3 bases and 4 bases, in that order; junction bases with no gene match: 6. There are 14 residues in the CDR3. The germline CDR1 and CDR2 sequences are SGHKS and YYEKEE (reference sequence). CDR3 coding DNA: TGTGCCAGCAGCTGGGGGACAGCCCTCTATGGCTACACCTTC. The encoded protein is CASSWGTALYGYTF.

The rearrangement joins TRBV7-9 to TRBJ2-1; D possibly corresponds to TRBD1 (6 bases). This CDR3 has 17 residues. CDR1 is SEHNR and CDR2 is FQNEAQ in the germline V gene (reference sequence). Trimming removed 0 bases from V and 7 bases from J, with 19 bases in between. The CDR3 nucleotides are TGTGCCAGCAGCTTAGCGGGGGCGCAGGTGAGGAGGAATGAGCAGTTCTTC. It specifies CASSLAGAQVRRNEQFF.

The V gene is TRBV2, the J gene TRBJ1-6, with D unresolved. Between the trimmed V and J ends, which lost 6 bases and 6 bases, there was a span of 12 bases. Germline V gene lookup returns CDR1 SNHLY and CDR2 FYNNEI. The CDR3 sequence is 14 residues long. This chain's CDR3 is CASRGPEANSPLHF. DNA for the CDR3: TGTGCCAGCAGGGGCCCCGAAGCTAATTCACCCCTCCACTTT.

This clone was seen a few times. Other DNA sequences in this sample translate to the same CDR3. The chain links TRBV5-1 to TRBJ1-2; 8 bases line up with TRBD1. CDR1 and CDR2 (germline): SGHRS, YFSETQ. The junction had 6 bases not matched to a gene; V was cut back by 4 bases and J by 4 bases. This CDR3 has 14 residues. CDR3 residues: CASSGGQGPYGYTF. The CDR3 DNA is TGCGCCAGCAGCGGCGGACAGGGCCCCTATGGCTACACCTTC.

J is TRBJ1-5 and V is TRBV19; the match to TRBD1 covers 9 bases. The CDR3 totals 15 residues. Germline CDR1 is LNHDA and CDR2 is SQIVND (reference sequence). Trimming at V came to 9 bases and at J to 5 bases, leaving 11 bases not matched to a gene. In DNA form, the CDR3 reads TGTGCCAGCCACCCCGGGACAGGGACACATCAGCCCCAGCATTTT. Translated: CASHPGTGTHQPQHF. The full variable domain, in which reference TRBV19 and TRBJ1-5 provide the parts outside the CDR3, is DGGITQSPKYLFRKEGQNVTLSCEQNLNHDAMYWYRQDPGQGLRLIYYSQIVNDFQKGDIAEGYSVSREKKESFPLTVTSAQKNPTAFYLCASHPGTGTHQPQHFGDGTRLSIL.

The J gene is TRBJ2-2, the V gene TRBV6-5; D gene unclear. The germline V and J ends were trimmed by 5 bases and 5 bases, with 3 bases remaining between them. The CDR3 extends over 11 amino acids. Germline V gene lookup returns CDR1 MNHEY and CDR2 SVGAGI. The CDR3 region is CASSLTGELFF. The CDR3 nucleotides are TGTGCCAGCAGTCTAACCGGGGAGCTGTTTTTT.

CDR3 sequence: CASSLESSYNEQFF. The CDR3 DNA follows: TGCGCCAGCAGCTTAGAGAGCTCCTACAATGAGCAGTTCTTC. V usage is TRBV5-1 and J usage is TRBJ2-1; D is unresolved. Per the germline V gene, CDR1 is SGHRS and CDR2 is YFSETQ. V lost 2 bases, J lost 0 bases, and 6 bases lay in between. The CDR3 extends over 14 amino acids.

In its sample, this clone was seen once. V usage is TRBV19 and J usage is TRBJ1-5; D might be TRBD1 (6 bases). V lost 3 bases and J 6 bases, leaving 15 bases between the germline ends. Germline lookup yields CDR1 LNHDA and CDR2 SQIVND (reference sequence). The CDR3 consists of 15 residues. In nucleotides, the CDR3 is TGTGCCAGTAGTATGATACAGGGAACGGCTCAGCCCCAGCATTTT. This translates into CASSMIQGTAQPQHF.

The genes are TRBV30 and TRBJ1-1; perhaps TRBD1 as D (6 bases). CDR3 length: 13 residues. The germline V gene encodes CDR1 GTSNPN and CDR2 SVGIG (reference sequence). Between the trimmed V and J ends, which lost 5 bases and 11 bases, there was a span of 21 bases. This CDR3 is CAWGVLGAFTAFF. Here the CDR3 DNA reads TGTGCCTGGGGCGTGTTGGGGGCCTTTACGGCTTTCTTT.

V usage is TRBV3-1 (or the pseudogene TRBV3-2) and J usage is TRBJ1-3; D call uncertain. The ends were cut back, 3 bases at V and 0 bases at J, with 9 bases in the middle. The germline V gene has CDR1 LGHDT and CDR2 YNNKEL (reference sequence). The CDR3 consists of 15 residues. The CDR3 coding sequence is TGTGCCAGCAGCCACACGGGAACCTCTGGAAACACCATATATTTT. It encodes CASSHTGTSGNTIYF.

The V call is TRBV5-6, the J call TRBJ1-2, with TRBD1 as a possible D gene (5 bases). V was trimmed by 6 bases and J by 0 bases, leaving 9 bases between them. The CDR3 has 13 amino acids. Per germline, CDR1 SGHDT and CDR2 YYEEEE. The CDR3 reads CASNRQTNYGYTF. In nucleotides, the CDR3 is TGTGCCAGCAACCGACAGACTAACTATGGCTACACCTTC.

As for this clone: Other DNA sequences of this sample code for an identical CDR3. V usage is TRBV18 and J usage is TRBJ1-2; 8 nucleotides align to TRBD1. Unmatched junction bases numbered 4, after V lost 0 bases and J lost 1 base. This CDR3 comprises 16 residues. Germline V lookup: CDR1 KGHSH, CDR2 LQKENI. The CDR3 DNA follows: TGTGCCAGCTCACCACCGACAGGGGCCGATAACTATGGCTACACCTTC. This translates into CASSPPTGADNYGYTF.

The chain links TRBV6-5 to TRBJ1-6, with D possibly TRBD1 on 6 matching bases. Trimming pared 5 bases from V and 10 bases from J, leaving 15 bases between. Germline-derived CDR1 and CDR2 are MNHEY and SVGAGI. The CDR3 is 14 residues long. CDR3 DNA sequence: TGTGCCAGCAGTCTCGACAGGTTGGGATCACCCCTCCACTTT. It yields the protein CASSLDRLGSPLHF.

V and J are TRBV6-1 and TRBJ2-3; no reliable D call. The CDR3 contains 16 residues. V was pared by 0 bases and J by 1 base, with 11 bases between. Germline V lookup: CDR1 MNHNS, CDR2 SASEGT. CDR3 DNA: TGTGCCAGCAGTGAAGCGCGGTATTCGGGCACAGATACGCAGTATTTT. Protein: CASSEARYSGTDTQYF.

J is TRBJ2-1 and V is TRBV30, with TRBD2 as a possible D gene (6 bases). The CDR3 runs 13 residues. The V end lost 7 bases, the J end lost 7 bases, and 17 bases lay between the germline ends. Germline assignment: CDR1 GTSNPN and CDR2 SVGIG (reference sequence). The DNA for the CDR3 is TGTGCCTACCGGGCTGGAGGGGCGAATGAGCAGTTCTTC. Translated, it gives CAYRAGGANEQFF.

The gene calls are TRBV24-1 and TRBJ2-3; 10 bases fit TRBD2. The CDR3 is made up of 16 amino acids. The V and J ends lost 0 bases and 4 bases, in that order; junction bases with no gene match: 3. Germline V gene sequence: CDR1 KGHDR, CDR2 SFDVKD. The CDR3 sequence: CATSDLGSGGADTQYF. The CDR3 DNA is TGTGCCACCAGTGATTTGGGGAGCGGGGGGGCAGATACGCAGTATTTT.

In its sample, this clone was seen once. This chain joins TRBV6-2 or TRBV6-3 and TRBJ2-1, with 8 nucleotides matching TRBD2. The CDR3 consists of 14 residues. With V trimmed by 4 bases and J by 9 bases, 8 bases remained unmatched. The V gene's germline CDR1 is MNHEY and CDR2 SVGEGT. The CDR3 DNA is TGTGCCAGCAGTTTACGCGGGGGGACTAGTGAGCAGTTCTTC. Its translation is CASSLRGGTSEQFF.

CDR3 amino acids: CASSDQRELGEKLFF. CDR3 sequence (DNA): TGCGCCAGCAGTGACCAGCGGGAGTTAGGTGAAAAACTGTTTTTT. The rearrangement joins TRBV10-1 to TRBJ1-4; unclear D gene. Trimming pared 3 bases from V and 7 bases from J, leaving 15 bases between. Germline CDR1 is WNHNN and CDR2 is SYGVQD (reference sequence). CDR3 size: 15 residues.

CDR3: CASSEGQNTEAFF. The CDR3, as DNA: TGTGCCAGCAGCGAAGGACAGAACACTGAAGCTTTCTTT. This sequence joins TRBV11-3 and TRBJ1-1, with a tentative D call TRBD1 (5 bases). Per the germline V gene, CDR1 is SGHNT and CDR2 is YENEEA. There are 13 residues in the CDR3. V was cut by 5 bases and J by 1 base, with 8 bases left in between.